This T cell receptor (beta chain) was observed in a study of T cells after yellow fever vaccination. UMIs and a universal primer site were added when TCR cDNA was made by 5'RACE template switching. MiXCR was run by TCRdb on the 5' RACE reads, yielding one entry per CDR3 protein. The repertoire holds roughly 340,000 distinct CDR3 sequences, with 3% to 4.5% as singletons. From germline, CDR1 is SGHDT and CDR2 YYEEEE. The ends were cut back, 4 bases at V and 10 bases at J, with 9 bases in the middle. CDR3 length: 11 amino acids. In this sample, this clonotype turned up many times. The chain employs TRBV5-6 and TRBJ2-1; possibly TRBD2 for D (5 bases). The receptor was isolated from a man aged 18 to 30 who received the YFV17D yellow fever vaccine. Here the sequenced sample was PBMCs, taken 5 days after the yellow fever booster vaccination. The DNA of the CDR3 is TGTGCCAGCAGCGGTCCGGGGGAGCAGTTCTTC. It is translated as CASSGPGEQFF.